The 27 T cell receptor beta chains below were found in one sample sequenced in a study of shared clonotypes between healthy human individuals. Data came from immunoSEQ multiplex PCR; TCRdb stores just in-frame clones and leaves some out. Among around 550,000 clones listed, 90% to 96% were seen once. The sequenced sample consisted of naive CD4+ T cells sorted from blood. The subset here: CD45RA+ positively selected. The receptor set was obtained from a young woman in good health.

The chain has TRBV19 and TRBJ1-2; 8 bases fit TRBD1. Germline lookup yields CDR1 LNHDA and CDR2 SQIVND (reference sequence). J gave up 4 bases and V 4 bases, and 8 bases lay outside the gene matches. This CDR3 region has 15 residues. The CDR3 is CASSRGQGSFYGYTF. CDR3 DNA sequence: TGTGCCAGTAGTAGAGGACAGGGCTCCTTCTATGGCTACACCTTC.

The chain combines TRBV9 with TRBJ1-5; D gene ambiguous. The CDR3 extends over 14 amino acids. Per germline, CDR1 SGDLS and CDR2 YYNGEE. V lost 2 bases and J 2 bases, leaving 8 bases between the germline ends. DNA of the CDR3: TGTGCCAGCAGCGTTTCGGCAGGCAATCAGCCCCAGCATTTT. Translating it yields CASSVSAGNQPQHF.

The chain combines TRBV6-5 with TRBJ1-1; D is possibly TRBD1 (6 bases). Germline-derived CDR1 and CDR2 are MNHEY and SVGAGI. The V gene lost 0 bases and the J gene lost 4 bases, with 9 bases spanning the gap. CDR3 length equals 14 residues. This chain's CDR3 is CASSYSQGITEAFF. The DNA for the CDR3 is TGTGCCAGCAGTTACTCACAGGGCATCACTGAAGCTTTCTTT.

The J gene is TRBJ2-1, the V gene TRBV7-7, with 16 positions matching TRBD2. The CDR3 contains 16 residues. V dropped 5 bases and J dropped 8; count of bases not matched to a gene: 6. Germline V gene data show CDR1 as SSHAT and CDR2 as FNYEAQ (reference sequence). CDR3 DNA sequence: TGTGCCAGCAGCACTGCGGGACTAGCGGGAGGGCATGAGCAGTTCTTC. Translated, it gives CASSTAGLAGGHEQFF. The whole variable domain, remainder taken from reference TRBV7-7 and TRBJ2-1, is GAGVSQSPRYKVTKRGQDVTLRCDPISSHATLYWYQQALGQGPEFLTYFNYEAQPDKSGLPSDRFSAERPEGSISTLTIQRTEQRDSAMYRCASSTAGLAGGHEQFFGPGTRLTVL.

This chain joins TRBV30 and TRBJ2-7; 8 bases map to TRBD2. Germline V lookup: CDR1 GTSNPN, CDR2 SVGIG (reference sequence). The CDR3 has 15 residues. V trimming: 2 bases; J trimming: 4 bases; junction bases outside the gene matches: 10. The CDR3 region has the DNA TGTGCCTGGAGTAGTAAGCTAGCGGGTCTATACGAGCAGTACTTC. As protein: CAWSSKLAGLYEQYF.

This chain joins TRBV28 and TRBJ2-7; 7 nucleotides align to TRBD2. Germline loops: CDR1 MDHEN, CDR2 SYDVKM. The V segment lost 7 bases and the J segment 6 bases; nucleotides outside the gene matches: 15. This CDR3 contains 15 residues. In DNA form, the CDR3 reads TGTGCCAGCACCCTAGGGTGGGGCAGGGAGGGCGAGCAGTACTTC. Residues: CASTLGWGREGEQYF.

J is TRBJ2-2 and V is TRBV11-1; D is unresolved. V lost 2 bases to trimming and J lost 1 base, with 11 bases between them. The germline V gene encodes CDR1 SGHAT and CDR2 FQDESV (reference sequence). The CDR3 contains 16 residues. CDR3 nucleotide sequence: TGTGCCAGCAGCTTAAGATTCAGAAAGAACACCGGGGAGCTGTTTTTT. This codes for CASSLRFRKNTGELFF.

The V gene is TRBV5-1, the J gene TRBJ2-2, with a possible D match to TRBD2 (5 bases). CDR1 and CDR2 from the germline V gene are SGHRS and YFSETQ. The CDR3 length is 15 residues. Trimming cost V 0 bases and J 7 bases, with 13 bases left between them. The CDR3 nucleotides are TGCGCCAGCAGCTTGGTAGGCCCCGAGGGCGGGGAGCTGTTTTTT. Amino acids: CASSLVGPEGGELFF.

This chain connects TRBV28 to TRBJ2-7; D possibly corresponds to TRBD2 (5 bases). CDR3 length equals 12 residues. The germline V gene encodes CDR1 MDHEN and CDR2 SYDVKM. Trimming took 4 bases from V and 4 from J, leaving 8 bases between them. CDR3 coding DNA: TGTGCCAGCAGTTACGGGGAGTACGAGCAGTACTTC. It encodes CASSYGEYEQYF.

The chain recombines TRBV30 with TRBJ1-4; tentatively, D is TRBD1 (6 bases). This CDR3 is built from 12 residues. V was cut by 3 bases and J by 8 bases, with 10 bases left in between. Germline V gene data show CDR1 as GTSNPN and CDR2 as SVGIG (reference sequence). CDR3 sequence (DNA): TGTGCCTGGAGGCCGGGGGCGGAAAAACTGTTTTTT. Translating it yields CAWRPGAEKLFF.

V is TRBV30 and J is TRBJ1-1; TRBD1 is a possible D gene (5 bases). CDR3 length: 12 residues. The germline gives CDR1 GTSNPN, CDR2 SVGIG (reference sequence). Trimming removed 4 bases at V and 7 bases at J, with 13 bases between. DNA of the CDR3: TGTGCCTGGATCCCGACCAGGGTTGAAGCTTTCTTT. It codes for CAWIPTRVEAFF.

The V gene is TRBV7-8, the J gene TRBJ2-5; 15 bases map to TRBD2. The J call may be incorrect, as the DNA end agrees better with TRBJ2-7. Germline CDR1 is SGHVS and CDR2 is FQNEAQ. The CDR3 runs 17 residues. The CDR3 DNA is TGTGCCAGCAGCTTAGTGTCCGGACTAGCGGGAGGGTACGAGCAGTACTTC. This gives the protein CASSLVSGLAGGYEQYF.

The chain carries TRBV19 and TRBJ2-3, with 7 bases aligning to TRBD2. The CDR3 contains 15 residues. Germline trimming cut 3 bases from V and 0 bases from J; bases unmatched to any gene: 3. Germline-derived CDR1 and CDR2 are LNHDA and SQIVND (reference sequence). This chain's CDR3 is CASSILAASTDTQYF. CDR3 DNA sequence: TGTGCCAGTAGTATCCTAGCGGCGAGCACAGATACGCAGTATTTT.

In nucleotides, the CDR3 is TGTGCCATCAGCGAGACAGGGGTGGCTTCCACTGAAGCTTTCTTT. Translation: CAISETGVASTEAFF. The rearrangement links TRBV10-3 to TRBJ1-1; 8 bases agree with TRBD1. CDR3 size: 15 residues. CDR1 is ENHRY, CDR2 SYGVKD, per germline. V gave up 6 bases and J gave up 4 bases; unmatched junction bases: 10.

The chain is built from TRBV9 and TRBJ2-3, with D maybe TRBD2 (6 bases). Trimming took off 0 bases at V and 4 bases at J, with 15 bases between the two ends. Germline V gene data show CDR1 as SGDLS and CDR2 as YYNGEE. The CDR3 is made up of 16 amino acids. For the CDR3, the DNA is TGTGCCAGCAGCGTAGAGGGAGGACCGGACCCAGATACGCAGTATTTT. Residues: CASSVEGGPDPDTQYF.

The chain carries TRBV6-5 and TRBJ2-1; D may be TRBD1 (5 bases). Per germline, CDR1 MNHEY and CDR2 SVGAGI. V was trimmed by 8 bases and J by 9 bases, leaving 14 bases between them. The CDR3 extends over 12 amino acids. The CDR3 nucleotides are TGTGCCAGCTCATGGGGCTTTGGTGAGCAGTTCTTC. Translated, it gives CASSWGFGEQFF.

As DNA, the CDR3 is TGCAGCGTTTGGGACCGGAGCTCCTACGAGCAGTACTTC. It yields the protein CSVWDRSSYEQYF. The chain employs TRBV29-1 and TRBJ2-5; D could derive from TRBD1 or TRBD2 (5 bases each). The end of the DNA fits TRBJ2-7 better, so the J call may be wrong. This CDR3 contains 13 residues. Germline-derived CDR1 and CDR2 are SQVTM and ANQGSEA.

V and J are TRBV27 and TRBJ2-2; D is unclear. Germline CDR1 MNHEY, CDR2 SMNVEV (reference sequence). The CDR3 is 16 residues long. The germline V and J ends were trimmed by 7 bases and 5 bases, with 20 bases remaining between them. The CDR3 DNA follows: TGTGCCAGCACCATTACGGCAGTACAGAGAACCGGGGAGCTGTTTTTT. As protein: CASTITAVQRTGELFF.

The V gene is TRBV28, the J gene TRBJ1-1; D gene uncertain. This CDR3 is built from 14 residues. The germline V and J ends were trimmed by 0 bases and 1 base, with 6 bases remaining between them. Per germline, CDR1 MDHEN and CDR2 SYDVKM. CDR3 residues: CASSLWHGNTEAFF. The DNA for the CDR3 is TGTGCCAGCAGTTTATGGCACGGGAACACTGAAGCTTTCTTT.

This chain joins TRBV2 and TRBJ2-2, with D unresolved. The germline V gene encodes CDR1 SNHLY and CDR2 FYNNEI. Trimming removed 6 bases from V and 6 bases from J, with 17 bases in between. The CDR3 sequence is 15 residues long. The CDR3 DNA reads as TGTGCCAGCAGGGACGGCGGACCCATCGCCGGGGAGCTGTTTTTT. This sequence encodes CASRDGGPIAGELFF.

The chain recombines TRBV9 with TRBJ2-7; 11 bases align to TRBD2. Germline CDR1 and CDR2: SGDLS and YYNGEE. This CDR3 comprises 17 residues. Trimming took 4 bases from V and 5 from J; bases not matched to a gene: 14. CDR3 protein: CASSRPLLGSGRDEQYF. The DNA of the CDR3 is TGTGCCAGCAGCAGACCCCTACTAGGTAGCGGGAGGGACGAGCAGTACTTC.

The J gene is TRBJ1-2, the V gene TRBV28; a weak D match, TRBD1 (5 bases). The CDR3 is made up of 12 amino acids. Germline CDR1 MDHEN, CDR2 SYDVKM. V lost 2 bases to trimming and J lost 11 bases, with 12 bases between them. The CDR3 is CASSLEGRRYTF. The CDR3 DNA sequence: TGTGCCAGCAGTTTAGAGGGGAGAAGGTACACCTTC.

The V gene is TRBV19, the J gene TRBJ2-7; perhaps TRBD1 as D (6 bases). V was pared by 2 bases and J by 2 bases, with 16 bases between. Germline loops: CDR1 LNHDA, CDR2 SQIVND (reference sequence). The CDR3 is 16 amino acids. The CDR3 spells CASSIRQQGDTYEQYF. Written as DNA, the CDR3 is TGTGCCAGTAGTATAAGACAACAGGGAGATACCTACGAGCAGTACTTC.

The chain uses TRBV25-1 and TRBJ1-3; unclear D gene. The CDR3 has 13 residues. Germline loops: CDR1 MGHDK, CDR2 SYGVNS. V dropped 4 bases and J dropped 0 bases, with 4 bases sitting between them. The CDR3 DNA is TGTGCCAGCAGTGCGGCCTCTGGAAACACCATATATTTT. This gives the protein CASSAASGNTIYF.

V gene TRBV10-2 combines with J gene TRBJ2-7; 7 bases agree with TRBD1. The CDR3 consists of 15 residues. Per the germline V gene, CDR1 is WSHSY and CDR2 is SAAADI. The J segment lost 3 bases and the V segment lost 8 bases, leaving 13 bases of the junction unmatched. The CDR3, as DNA: TGCGCCAGCTTTCCCCCGGGACAGACGGACTACGAGCAGTACTTC. Translated, it gives CASFPPGQTDYEQYF.

The chain couples TRBV4-2 to TRBJ2-5, with D tentatively TRBD1 (5 bases). The V gene lost 5 bases and the J gene lost 2 bases, with 21 bases spanning the gap. The CDR3 covers 17 residues. CDR1 and CDR2 from the germline V gene are LGHNA and YNFKEQ. CDR3 sequence: CASSLIGQGDRQETQYF. The CDR3 region has the DNA TGTGCCAGCAGCTTAATCGGCCAGGGCGACCGTCAAGAGACCCAGTACTTC.

The genes are TRBV13 and TRBJ2-7, with D possibly matching TRBD2 (6 bases). The CDR3 extends over 16 amino acids. Between the trimmed V and J ends, which lost 5 bases and 3 bases, there was a span of 20 bases. CDR1 and CDR2 from the germline V gene are PRHDT and FYEKMQ (reference sequence). The chain's CDR3 is CASSLLSGRDFYEQYF. The CDR3 bases are TGTGCCAGCAGCCTGCTGTCGGGCAGGGACTTCTACGAGCAGTACTTC.